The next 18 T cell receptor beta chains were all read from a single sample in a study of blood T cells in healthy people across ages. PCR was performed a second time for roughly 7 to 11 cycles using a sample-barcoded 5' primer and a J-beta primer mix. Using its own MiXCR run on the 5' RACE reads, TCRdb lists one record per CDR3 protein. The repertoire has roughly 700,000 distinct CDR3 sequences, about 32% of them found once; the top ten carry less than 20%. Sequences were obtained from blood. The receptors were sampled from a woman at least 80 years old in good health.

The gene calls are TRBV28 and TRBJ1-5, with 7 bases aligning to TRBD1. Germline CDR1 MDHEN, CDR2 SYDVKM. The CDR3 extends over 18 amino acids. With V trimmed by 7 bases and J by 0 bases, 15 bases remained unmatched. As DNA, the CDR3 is TGTGCCAGCACTCCGGGACAGCCAGGAGGTTATAGCAATCAGCCCCAGCATTTT. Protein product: CASTPGQPGGYSNQPQHF.

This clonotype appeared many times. The CDR3 region is CSASLVPQETQYF. CDR3 nucleotide sequence: TGCAGTGCTTCATTAGTCCCCCAAGAGACCCAGTACTTC. The chain carries TRBV20-1 and TRBJ2-5; D ambiguous. Trimming removed 5 bases from V and 1 base from J, with 11 bases in between. CDR3 size: 13 residues. The V gene's germline CDR1 is DFQATT and CDR2 SNEGSKA (reference sequence).

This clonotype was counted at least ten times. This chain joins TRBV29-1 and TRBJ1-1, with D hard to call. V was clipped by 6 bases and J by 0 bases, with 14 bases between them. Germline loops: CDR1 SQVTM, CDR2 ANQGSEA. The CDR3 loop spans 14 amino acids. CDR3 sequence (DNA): TGCAGCGTCGTATCCGGCAGCATGAACACTGAAGCTTTCTTT. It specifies CSVVSGSMNTEAFF.

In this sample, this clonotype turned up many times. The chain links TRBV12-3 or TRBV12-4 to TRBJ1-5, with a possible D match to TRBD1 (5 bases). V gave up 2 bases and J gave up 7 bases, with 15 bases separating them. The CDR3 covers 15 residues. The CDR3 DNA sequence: TGTGCCAGCAGTTTAAGGGGACGCCCCGAGCAGCCCCAGCATTTT. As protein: CASSLRGRPEQPQHF.

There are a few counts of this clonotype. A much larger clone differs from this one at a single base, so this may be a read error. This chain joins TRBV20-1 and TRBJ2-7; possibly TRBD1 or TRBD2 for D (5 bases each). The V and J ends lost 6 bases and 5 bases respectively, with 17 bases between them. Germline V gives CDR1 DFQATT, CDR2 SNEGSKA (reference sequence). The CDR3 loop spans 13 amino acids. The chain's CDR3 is CSAQQAGGNEQYF. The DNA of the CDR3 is TGCAGTGCGCAACAGGCGGGTGGCAACGAGCAGTACTTC.

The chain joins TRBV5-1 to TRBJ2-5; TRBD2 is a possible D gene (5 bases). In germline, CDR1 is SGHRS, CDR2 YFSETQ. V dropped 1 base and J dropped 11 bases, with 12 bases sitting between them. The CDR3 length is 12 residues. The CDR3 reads CASSLTRNEQYF. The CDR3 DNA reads TGCGCCAGCAGCTTGACTAGGAATGAGCAGTACTTC.

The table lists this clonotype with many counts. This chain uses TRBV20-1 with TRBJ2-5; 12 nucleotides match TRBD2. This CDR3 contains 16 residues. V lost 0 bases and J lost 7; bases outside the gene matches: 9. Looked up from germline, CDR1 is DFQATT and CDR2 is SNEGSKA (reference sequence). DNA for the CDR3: TGCAGTGCTAGAGATCCTAGCGGGGGGGGAGTTGTGACCCAGTACTTC. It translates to CSARDPSGGGVVTQYF.

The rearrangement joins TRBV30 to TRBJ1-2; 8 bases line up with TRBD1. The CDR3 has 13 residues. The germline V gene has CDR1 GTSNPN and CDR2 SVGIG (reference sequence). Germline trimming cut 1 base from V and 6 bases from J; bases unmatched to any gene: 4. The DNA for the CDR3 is TGTGCCTGGAGTGCTCAGGGGGCTGATGGCTACACCTTC. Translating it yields CAWSAQGADGYTF.

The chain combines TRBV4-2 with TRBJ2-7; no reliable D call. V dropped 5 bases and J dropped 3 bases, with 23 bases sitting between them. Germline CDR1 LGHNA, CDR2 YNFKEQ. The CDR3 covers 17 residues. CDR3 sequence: CASSLDPQVEGFYEQYF. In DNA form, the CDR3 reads TGTGCCAGCAGCTTGGACCCCCAGGTTGAAGGGTTCTACGAGCAGTACTTC.

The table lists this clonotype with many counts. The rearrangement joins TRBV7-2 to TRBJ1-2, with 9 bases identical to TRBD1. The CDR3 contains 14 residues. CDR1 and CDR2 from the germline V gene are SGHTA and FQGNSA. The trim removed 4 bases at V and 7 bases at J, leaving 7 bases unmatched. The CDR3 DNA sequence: TGTGCCAGCAGCTCCACAGGGGGCAAGGGTGGCTACACCTTC. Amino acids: CASSSTGGKGGYTF.

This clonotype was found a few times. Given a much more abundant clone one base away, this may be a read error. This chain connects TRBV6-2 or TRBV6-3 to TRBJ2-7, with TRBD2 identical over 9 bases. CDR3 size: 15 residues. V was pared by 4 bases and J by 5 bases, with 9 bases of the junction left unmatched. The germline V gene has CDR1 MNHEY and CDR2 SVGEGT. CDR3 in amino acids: CASSSPGLAGDEQYF. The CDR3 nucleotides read TGTGCCAGCAGTTCCCCGGGACTAGCTGGCGACGAGCAGTACTTC.

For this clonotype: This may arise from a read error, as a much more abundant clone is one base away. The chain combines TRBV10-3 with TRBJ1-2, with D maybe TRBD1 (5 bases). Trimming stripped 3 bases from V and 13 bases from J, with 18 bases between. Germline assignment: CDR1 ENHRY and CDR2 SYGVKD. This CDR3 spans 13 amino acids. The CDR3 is CAISEGDPGEVTF. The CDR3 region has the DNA TGTGCCATCAGTGAAGGGGACCCTGGGGAAGTCACCTTC.

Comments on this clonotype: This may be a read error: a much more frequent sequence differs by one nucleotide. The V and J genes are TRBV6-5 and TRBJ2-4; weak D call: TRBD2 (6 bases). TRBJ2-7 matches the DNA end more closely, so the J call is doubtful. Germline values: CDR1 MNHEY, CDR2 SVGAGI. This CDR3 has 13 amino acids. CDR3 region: CACSRDLAYEQYF. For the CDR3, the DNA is TGTGCCTGCAGTCGGGACTTAGCCTACGAGCAGTACTTC.

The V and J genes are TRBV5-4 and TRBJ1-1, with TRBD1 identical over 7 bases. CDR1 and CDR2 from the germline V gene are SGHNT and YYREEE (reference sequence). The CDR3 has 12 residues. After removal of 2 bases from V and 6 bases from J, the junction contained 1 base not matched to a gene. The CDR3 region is CASSFDRAEAFF. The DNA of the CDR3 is TGTGCCAGCAGCTTTGACAGGGCTGAAGCTTTCTTT.

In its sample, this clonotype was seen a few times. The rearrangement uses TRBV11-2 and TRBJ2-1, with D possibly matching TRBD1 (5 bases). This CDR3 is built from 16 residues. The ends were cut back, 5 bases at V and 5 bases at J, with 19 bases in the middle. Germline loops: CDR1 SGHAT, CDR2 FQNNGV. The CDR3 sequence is CASSPQGGSLDNEQFF. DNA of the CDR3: TGTGCCAGCAGCCCCCAGGGTGGCAGTTTGGACAATGAGCAGTTCTTC.

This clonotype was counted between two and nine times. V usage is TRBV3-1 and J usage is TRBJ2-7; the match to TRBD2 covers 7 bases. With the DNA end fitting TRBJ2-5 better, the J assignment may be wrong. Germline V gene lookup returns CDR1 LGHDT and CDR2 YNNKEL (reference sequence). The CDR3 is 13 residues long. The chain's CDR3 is CALGGGTQETQYF. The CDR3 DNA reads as TGTGCCCTGGGGGGGGGGACCCAAGAGACCCAGTACTTC.

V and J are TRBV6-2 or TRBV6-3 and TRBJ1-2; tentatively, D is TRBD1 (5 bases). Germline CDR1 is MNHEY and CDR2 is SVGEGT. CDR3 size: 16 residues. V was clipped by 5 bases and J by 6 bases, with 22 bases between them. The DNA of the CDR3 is TGTGCCAGCAGTCGGGGGAACCGGGACTTCGGTAATGGCTACACCTTC. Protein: CASSRGNRDFGNGYTF.

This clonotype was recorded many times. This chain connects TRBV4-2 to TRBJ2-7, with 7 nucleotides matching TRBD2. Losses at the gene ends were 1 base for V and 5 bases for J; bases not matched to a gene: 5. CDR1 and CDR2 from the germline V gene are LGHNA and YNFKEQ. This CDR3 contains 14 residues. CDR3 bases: TGTGCCAGCAGCCAAGCAAGCGGGATCGACGAGCAGTACTTC. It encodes CASSQASGIDEQYF.